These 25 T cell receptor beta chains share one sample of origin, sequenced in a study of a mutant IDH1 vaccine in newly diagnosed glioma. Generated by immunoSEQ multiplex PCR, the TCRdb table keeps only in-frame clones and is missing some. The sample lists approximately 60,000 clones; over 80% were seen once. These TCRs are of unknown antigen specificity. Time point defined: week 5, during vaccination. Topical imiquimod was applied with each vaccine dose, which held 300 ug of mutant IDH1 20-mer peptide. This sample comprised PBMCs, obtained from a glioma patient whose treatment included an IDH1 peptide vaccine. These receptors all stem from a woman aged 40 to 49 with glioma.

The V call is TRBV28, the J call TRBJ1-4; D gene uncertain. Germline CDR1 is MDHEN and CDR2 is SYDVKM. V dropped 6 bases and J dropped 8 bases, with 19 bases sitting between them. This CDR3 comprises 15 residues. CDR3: CASSSTRTPWEKLFF. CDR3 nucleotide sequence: TGTGCCAGCAGCTCCACTAGGACCCCTTGGGAAAAACTGTTTTTT.

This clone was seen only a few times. The CDR3 here is CASSQGQYLNTEAFF. CDR3 in DNA: TGCGCCAGCAGCCAAGGGCAGTACTTGAACACTGAAGCTTTCTTT. The rearrangement links TRBV4-1 to TRBJ1-1; D call uncertain. Germline CDR1 reads MGHRA; CDR2 reads YSYEKL. The CDR3 totals 15 residues. Trimming took off 1 base at V and 0 bases at J, with 9 bases between the two ends.

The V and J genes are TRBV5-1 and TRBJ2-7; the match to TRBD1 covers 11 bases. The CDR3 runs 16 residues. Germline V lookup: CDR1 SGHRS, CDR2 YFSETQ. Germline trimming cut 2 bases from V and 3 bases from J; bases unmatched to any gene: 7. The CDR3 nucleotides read TGCGCCAGCAGCTTAGACATCGGGACAGGGGGCTACGAGCAGTACTTC. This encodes CASSLDIGTGGYEQYF.

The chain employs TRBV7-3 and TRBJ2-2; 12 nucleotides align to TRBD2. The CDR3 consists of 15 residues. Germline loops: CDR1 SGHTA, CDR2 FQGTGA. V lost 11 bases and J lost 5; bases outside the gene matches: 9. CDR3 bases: TGTGCCGGTCGACTAGCGGGAGCGTGGACCGGGGAGCTGTTTTTT. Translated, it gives CAGRLAGAWTGELFF.

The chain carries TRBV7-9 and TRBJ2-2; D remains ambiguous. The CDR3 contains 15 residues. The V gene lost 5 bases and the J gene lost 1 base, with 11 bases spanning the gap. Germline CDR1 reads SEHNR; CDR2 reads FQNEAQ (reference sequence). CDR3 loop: CASSPFWGNTGELFF. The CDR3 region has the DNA TGTGCCAGCAGCCCCTTTTGGGGGAACACCGGGGAGCTGTTTTTT.

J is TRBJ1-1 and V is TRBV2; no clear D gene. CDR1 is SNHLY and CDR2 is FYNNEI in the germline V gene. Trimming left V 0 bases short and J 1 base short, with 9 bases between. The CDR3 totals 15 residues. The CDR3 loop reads CASSEALFTNTEAFF. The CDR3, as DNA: TGTGCCAGCAGTGAAGCGCTTTTTACGAACACTGAAGCTTTCTTT.

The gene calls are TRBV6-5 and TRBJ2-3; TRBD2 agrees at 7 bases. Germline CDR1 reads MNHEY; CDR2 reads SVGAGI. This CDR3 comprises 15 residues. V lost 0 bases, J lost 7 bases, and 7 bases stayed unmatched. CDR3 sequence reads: CASSYSGRATYTQYF. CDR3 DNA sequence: TGTGCCAGCAGTTACTCTGGGAGGGCCACGTATACGCAGTATTTT.

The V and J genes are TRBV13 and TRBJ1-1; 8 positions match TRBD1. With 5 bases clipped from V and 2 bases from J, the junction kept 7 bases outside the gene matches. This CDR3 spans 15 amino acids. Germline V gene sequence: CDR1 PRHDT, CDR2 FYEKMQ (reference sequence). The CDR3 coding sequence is TGTGCCAGCAGCACACAGGGGGTACCCAACACTGAAGCTTTCTTT. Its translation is CASSTQGVPNTEAFF.

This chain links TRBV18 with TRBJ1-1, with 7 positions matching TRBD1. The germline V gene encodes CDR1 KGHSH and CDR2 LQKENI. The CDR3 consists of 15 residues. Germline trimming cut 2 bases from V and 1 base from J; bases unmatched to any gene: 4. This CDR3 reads CASSPSQGSNTEAFF. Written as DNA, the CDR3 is TGTGCCAGCTCACCATCACAGGGGTCGAACACTGAAGCTTTCTTT.

The CDR3 DNA sequence: TGCGCCAGCAGCCCGGAGGGGGGGGACTATCAGCCCCAGCATTTT. Translation: CASSPEGGDYQPQHF. The V gene is TRBV5-1, the J gene TRBJ1-5; the D gene is possibly TRBD1 (6 bases). V was clipped by 4 bases and J by 5 bases, with 16 bases between them. CDR1 is SGHRS, CDR2 YFSETQ, per germline. The CDR3 is 15 residues long.

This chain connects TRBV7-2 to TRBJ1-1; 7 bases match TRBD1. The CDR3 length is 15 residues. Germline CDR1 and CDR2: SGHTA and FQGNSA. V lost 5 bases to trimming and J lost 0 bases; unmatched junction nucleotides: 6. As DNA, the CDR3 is TGTGCCAGCAGCCACCCGACAGGGTTGAACACTGAAGCTTTCTTT. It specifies CASSHPTGLNTEAFF.

CDR3 nucleotides: TGTGCCAGCAGTCAAGGGGTTAGCGGGGGCTCCTACAATGAGCAGTTCTTC. It codes for CASSQGVSGGSYNEQFF. J is TRBJ2-1 and V is TRBV6-1, with 9 nucleotides matching TRBD2. The CDR3 covers 17 residues. Per the germline V gene, CDR1 is MNHNS and CDR2 is SASEGT. V shed 5 bases, J shed 0 bases, and the junction held 8 bases outside the gene matches.

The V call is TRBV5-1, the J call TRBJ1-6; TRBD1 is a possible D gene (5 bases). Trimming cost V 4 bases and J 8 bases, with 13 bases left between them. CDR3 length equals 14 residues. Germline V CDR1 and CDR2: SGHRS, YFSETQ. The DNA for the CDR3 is TGCGCCAGCAGCCGGGGGGACTGGGATTCACCCCTCCACTTT. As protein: CASSRGDWDSPLHF.

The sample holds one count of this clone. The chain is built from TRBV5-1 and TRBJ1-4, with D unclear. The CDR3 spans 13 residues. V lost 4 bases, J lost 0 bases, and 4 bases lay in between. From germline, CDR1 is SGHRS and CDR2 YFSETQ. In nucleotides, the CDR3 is TGCGCCAGCAGCAGGGCAACTAATGAAAAACTGTTTTTT. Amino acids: CASSRATNEKLFF.

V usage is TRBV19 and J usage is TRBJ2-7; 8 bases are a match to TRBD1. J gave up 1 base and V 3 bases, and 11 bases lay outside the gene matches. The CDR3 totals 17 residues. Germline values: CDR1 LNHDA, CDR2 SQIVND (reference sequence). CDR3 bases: TGTGCCAGTAGTATCGGCCCTGACAGGGGCCCTTCCTACGAGCAGTACTTC. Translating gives CASSIGPDRGPSYEQYF.

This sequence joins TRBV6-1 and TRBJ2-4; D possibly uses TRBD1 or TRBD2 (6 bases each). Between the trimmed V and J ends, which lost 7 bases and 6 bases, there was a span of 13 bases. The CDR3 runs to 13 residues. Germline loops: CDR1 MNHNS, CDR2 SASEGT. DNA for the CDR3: TGTGCCAGCACCGAGGGGGGAAGAAACATTCAGTACTTC. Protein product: CASTEGGRNIQYF.

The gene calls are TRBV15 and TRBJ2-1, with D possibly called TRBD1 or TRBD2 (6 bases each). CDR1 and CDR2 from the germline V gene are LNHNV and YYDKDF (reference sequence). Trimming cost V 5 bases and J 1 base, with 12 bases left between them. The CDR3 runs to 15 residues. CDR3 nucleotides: TGTGCCACCAGCGGACTACAGGGTTCCTACAATGAGCAGTTCTTC. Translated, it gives CATSGLQGSYNEQFF.

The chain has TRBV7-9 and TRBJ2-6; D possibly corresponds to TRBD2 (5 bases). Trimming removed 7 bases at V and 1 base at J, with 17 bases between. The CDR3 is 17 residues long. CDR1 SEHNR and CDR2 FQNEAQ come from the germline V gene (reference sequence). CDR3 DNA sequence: TGTGCCAGCACCCCCCGTTCGGGGTTTTCTGGGGCCAACGTCCTGACTTTC. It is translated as CASTPRSGFSGANVLTF. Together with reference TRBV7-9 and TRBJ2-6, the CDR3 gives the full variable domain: DTGVSQNPRHKITKRGQNVTFRCDPISEHNRLYWYRQTLGQGPEFLTYFQNEAQLEKSRLLSDRFSAERPKGSFSTLEIQRTEQGDSAMYLCASTPRSGFSGANVLTFGAGSRLTVL.

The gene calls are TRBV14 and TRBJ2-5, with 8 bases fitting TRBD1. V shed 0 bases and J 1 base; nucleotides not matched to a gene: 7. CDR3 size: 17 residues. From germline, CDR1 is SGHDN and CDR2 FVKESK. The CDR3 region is CASSQEGQALVQETQYF. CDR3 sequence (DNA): TGTGCCAGCAGCCAAGAGGGACAGGCCTTAGTCCAAGAGACCCAGTACTTC.

The CDR3: CASRDPGDTQYF. CDR3 nucleotide sequence: TGTGCCAGCAGAGACCCAGGGGATACGCAGTATTTT. The chain is built from TRBV2 and TRBJ2-3; TRBD1 is a possible D gene (5 bases). With 6 bases removed from V and 6 bases from J, the gap between germline ends came to 10 bases. CDR1 is SNHLY and CDR2 is FYNNEI in the germline V gene. The CDR3 runs 12 residues.

The CDR3 sequence: CASSGEATEAFF. CDR3 sequence (DNA): TGTGCCAGCAGCGGTGAAGCCACTGAAGCTTTCTTT. The rearrangement links TRBV5-6 to TRBJ1-1; D unclear. V dropped 4 bases and J dropped 4 bases, with 8 bases sitting between them. Germline V gene sequence: CDR1 SGHDT, CDR2 YYEEEE. This CDR3 contains 12 residues.

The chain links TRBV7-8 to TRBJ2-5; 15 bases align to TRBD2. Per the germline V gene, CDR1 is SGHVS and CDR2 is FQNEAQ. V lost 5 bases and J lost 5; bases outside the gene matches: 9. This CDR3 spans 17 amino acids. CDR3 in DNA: TGTGCCAGCAGCATAAGGACTAGCGGGAGGGCCTTGGAGACCCAGTACTTC. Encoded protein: CASSIRTSGRALETQYF.

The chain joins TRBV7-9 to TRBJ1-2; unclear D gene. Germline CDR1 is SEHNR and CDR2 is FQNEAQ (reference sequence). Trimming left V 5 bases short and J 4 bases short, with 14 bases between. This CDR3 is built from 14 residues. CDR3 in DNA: TGTGCCAGCAGCCCGAGCGAATTACCCTATGGCTACACCTTC. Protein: CASSPSELPYGYTF. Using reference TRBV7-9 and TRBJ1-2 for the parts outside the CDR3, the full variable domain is DTGVSQNPRHKITKRGQNVTFRCDPISEHNRLYWYRQTLGQGPEFLTYFQNEAQLEKSRLLSDRFSAERPKGSFSTLEIQRTEQGDSAMYLCASSPSELPYGYTFGSGTRLTVV.

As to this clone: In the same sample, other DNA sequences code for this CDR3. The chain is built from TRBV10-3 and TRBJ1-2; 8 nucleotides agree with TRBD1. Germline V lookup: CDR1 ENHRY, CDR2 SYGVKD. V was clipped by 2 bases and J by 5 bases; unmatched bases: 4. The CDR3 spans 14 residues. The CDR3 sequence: CAISERQGAYGYTF. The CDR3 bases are TGTGCCATCAGTGAGCGGCAGGGGGCTTATGGCTACACCTTC.

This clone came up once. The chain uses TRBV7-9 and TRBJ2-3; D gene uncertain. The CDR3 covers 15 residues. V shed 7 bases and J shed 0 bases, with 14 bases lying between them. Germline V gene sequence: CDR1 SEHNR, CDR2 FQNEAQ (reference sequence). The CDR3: CASTLGRYSTDTQYF. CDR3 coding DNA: TGTGCCAGCACCCTAGGACGGTATAGCACAGATACGCAGTATTTT.